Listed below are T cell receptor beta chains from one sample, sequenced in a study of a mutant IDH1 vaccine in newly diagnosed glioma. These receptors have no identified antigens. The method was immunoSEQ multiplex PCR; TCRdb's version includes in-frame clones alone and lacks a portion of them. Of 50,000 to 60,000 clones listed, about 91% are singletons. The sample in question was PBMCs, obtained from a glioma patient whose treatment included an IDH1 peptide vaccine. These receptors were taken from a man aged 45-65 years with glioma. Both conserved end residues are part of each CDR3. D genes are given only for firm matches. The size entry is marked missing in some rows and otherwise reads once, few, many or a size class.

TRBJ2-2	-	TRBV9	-	CASGLAPNTGELFF	TGTGCCAGCGGCCTAGCGCCCAACACCGGGGAGCTGTTTTTT
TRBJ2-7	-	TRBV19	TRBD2	CASSIKLSSGTLISYEQYF	TGTGCCAGTAGTATAAAGTTGTCTAGCGGGACACTTATATCCTACGAGCAGTACTTC
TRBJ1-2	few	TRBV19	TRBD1	CATNEGTGRIYGYTF	TGTGCCACCAATGAGGGGACAGGTCGGATCTATGGCTACACCTTC
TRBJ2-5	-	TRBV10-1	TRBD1	CASSRGTGGIETQYF	TGCGCCAGCAGTCGTGGGACAGGGGGCATAGAGACCCAGTACTTC
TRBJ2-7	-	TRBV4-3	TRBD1	CASSHGQGSTYEQYF	TGCGCCAGCAGCCACGGACAGGGGTCTACCTACGAGCAGTACTTC
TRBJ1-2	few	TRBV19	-	CASKDQTRYGYTF	TGTGCCAGTAAGGACCAGACCCGCTATGGCTACACCTTC
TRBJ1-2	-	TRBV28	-	CASSFPQDF	TGTGCCAGCAGTTTTCCACAGGATTTC
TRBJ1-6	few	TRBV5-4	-	CASSLDKGLYSPLHF	TGTGCCAGCAGCTTGGATAAGGGTCTGTATTCACCCCTCCACTTT
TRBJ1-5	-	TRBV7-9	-	CASSFGRDQPQHF	TGTGCCAGCAGCTTCGGCAGGGATCAGCCCCAGCATTTT
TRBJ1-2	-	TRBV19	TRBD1	CASSARDRGWGYTF	TGTGCCAGTAGTGCCCGGGACAGGGGTTGGGGCTACACCTTC
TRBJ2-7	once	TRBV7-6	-	CASSRGLNYEQYF	TGTGCCAGCAGCCGCGGACTGAACTACGAGCAGTACTTC
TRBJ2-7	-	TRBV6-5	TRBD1	CASRDRDSVSYEQYF	TGTGCCAGCAGGGACCGGGACAGCGTCTCCTACGAGCAGTACTTC
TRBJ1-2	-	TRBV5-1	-	CASTSQGHYTF	TGCGCCAGCACGTCCCAAGGACATTACACCTTC
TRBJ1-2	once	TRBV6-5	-	CASSYSGGRNYGYTF	TGTGCCAGCAGTTACTCAGGTGGGAGGAACTATGGCTACACCTTC
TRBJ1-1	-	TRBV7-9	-	CASSYRDGRNTEAFF	TGTGCCAGCAGCTATAGGGACGGGAGAAACACTGAAGCTTTCTTT
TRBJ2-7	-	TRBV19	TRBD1	CASSPGTGTYEQYF	TGTGCCAGTAGTCCCGGGACAGGTACCTACGAGCAGTACTTC
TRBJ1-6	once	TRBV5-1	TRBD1	CASSFGQGTNSPLHF	TGCGCCAGCAGCTTTGGACAGGGCACCAATTCACCCCTCCACTTT
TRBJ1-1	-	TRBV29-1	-	CSVVWGNTEAFF	TGCAGCGTTGTCTGGGGGAACACTGAAGCTTTCTTT
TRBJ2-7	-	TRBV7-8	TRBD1	CASSLAIRDRVSYEQYF	TGTGCCAGCAGCTTAGCGATCCGGGACAGGGTAAGCTACGAGCAGTACTTC
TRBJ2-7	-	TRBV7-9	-	CASTITGHEQYF	TGTGCCAGCACTATTACAGGCCACGAGCAGTACTTC
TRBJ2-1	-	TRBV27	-	CASSFGEYYNEQFF	TGTGCCAGCAGTTTCGGGGAATACTACAATGAGCAGTTCTTC